This note documents a single TCR beta chain sequence. Under the authors' procedure: Amplification from reference gene primers served as the basis for estimated nucleated cell counts. TCRdb's table, derived via immunoSEQ multiplex PCR, lists solely in-frame clones and lacks some. That table gives V, J and clone size, and the DNA gave D and trimming. The sample holds about 74,000 clones, 70% to 90% seen once. This record belongs to a study of blood T cell repertoires in COVID-19. Study as a whole: T cells, B-cell-depleted T cells, or PBMCs supplied cDNA or gDNA.

Trimming shortened V by 2 bases and J by 2 bases, and 10 bases separated the two germline ends. CDR3 size: 15 residues. Germline values: CDR1 KGHSH, CDR2 LQKENI. This sequence joins TRBV18 and TRBJ1-3; tentatively, D is TRBD1 (6 bases). The receptor comes from a man in his 70s with active or convalescent COVID-19. Sequenced: peripheral blood. CDR3 residues: CASSPSGAAGNTIYF. CDR3 coding DNA: TGTGCCAGCTCACCATCAGGGGCGGCTGGAAACACCATATATTTT.